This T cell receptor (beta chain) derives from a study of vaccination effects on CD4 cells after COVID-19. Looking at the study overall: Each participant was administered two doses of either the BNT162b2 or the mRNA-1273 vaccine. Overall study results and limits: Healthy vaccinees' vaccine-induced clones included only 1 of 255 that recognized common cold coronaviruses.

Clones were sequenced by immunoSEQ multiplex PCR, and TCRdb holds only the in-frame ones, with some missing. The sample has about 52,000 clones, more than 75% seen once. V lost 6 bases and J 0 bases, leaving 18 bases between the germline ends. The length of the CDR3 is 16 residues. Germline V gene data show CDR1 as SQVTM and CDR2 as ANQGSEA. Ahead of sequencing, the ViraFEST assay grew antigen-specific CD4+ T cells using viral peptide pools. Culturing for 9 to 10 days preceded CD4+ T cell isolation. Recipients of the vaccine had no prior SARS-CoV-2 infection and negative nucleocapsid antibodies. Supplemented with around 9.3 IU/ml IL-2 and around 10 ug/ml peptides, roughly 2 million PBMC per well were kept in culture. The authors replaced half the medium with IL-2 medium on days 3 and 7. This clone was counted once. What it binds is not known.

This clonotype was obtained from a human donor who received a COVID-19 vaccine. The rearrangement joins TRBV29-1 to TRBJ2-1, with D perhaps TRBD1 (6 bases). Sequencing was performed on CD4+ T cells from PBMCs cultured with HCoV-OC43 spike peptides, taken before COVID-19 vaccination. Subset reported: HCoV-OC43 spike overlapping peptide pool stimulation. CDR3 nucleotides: TGCAGCGTACCCCTTCAGGGGCCCTTCTCCTACAATGAGCAGTTCTTC. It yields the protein CSVPLQGPFSYNEQFF.